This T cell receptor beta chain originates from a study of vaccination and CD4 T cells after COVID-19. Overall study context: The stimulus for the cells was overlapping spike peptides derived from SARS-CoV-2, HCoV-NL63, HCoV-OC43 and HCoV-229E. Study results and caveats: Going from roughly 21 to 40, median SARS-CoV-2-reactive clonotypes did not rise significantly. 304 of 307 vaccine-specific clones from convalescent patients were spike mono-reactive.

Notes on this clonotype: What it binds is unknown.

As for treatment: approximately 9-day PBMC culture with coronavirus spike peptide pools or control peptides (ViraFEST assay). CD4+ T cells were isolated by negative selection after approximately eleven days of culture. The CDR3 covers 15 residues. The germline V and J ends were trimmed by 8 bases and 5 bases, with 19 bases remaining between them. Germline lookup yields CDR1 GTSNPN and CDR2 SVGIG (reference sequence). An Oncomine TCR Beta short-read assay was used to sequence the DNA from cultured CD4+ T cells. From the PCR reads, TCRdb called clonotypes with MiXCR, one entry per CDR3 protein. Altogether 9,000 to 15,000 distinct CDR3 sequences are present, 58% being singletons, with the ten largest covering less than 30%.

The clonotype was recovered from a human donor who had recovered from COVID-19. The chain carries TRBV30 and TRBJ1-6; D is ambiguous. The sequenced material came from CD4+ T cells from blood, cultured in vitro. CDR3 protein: CALTRGVVDNSPLHF. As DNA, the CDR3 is TGTGCCCTAACGCGAGGAGTGGTCGATAATTCACCCCTCCACTTT.